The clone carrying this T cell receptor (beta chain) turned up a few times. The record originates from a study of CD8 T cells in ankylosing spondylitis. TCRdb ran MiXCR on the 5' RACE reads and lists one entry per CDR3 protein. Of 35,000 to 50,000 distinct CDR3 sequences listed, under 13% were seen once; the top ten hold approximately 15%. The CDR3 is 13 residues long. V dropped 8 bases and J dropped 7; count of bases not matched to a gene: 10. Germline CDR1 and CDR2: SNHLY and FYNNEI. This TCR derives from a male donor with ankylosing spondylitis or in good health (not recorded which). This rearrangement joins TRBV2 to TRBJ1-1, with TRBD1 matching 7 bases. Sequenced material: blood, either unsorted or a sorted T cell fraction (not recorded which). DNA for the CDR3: TGTGCCAGCGGTGGGACAGTCGCTTTTGAAGCTTTCTTT. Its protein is CASGGTVAFEAFF.